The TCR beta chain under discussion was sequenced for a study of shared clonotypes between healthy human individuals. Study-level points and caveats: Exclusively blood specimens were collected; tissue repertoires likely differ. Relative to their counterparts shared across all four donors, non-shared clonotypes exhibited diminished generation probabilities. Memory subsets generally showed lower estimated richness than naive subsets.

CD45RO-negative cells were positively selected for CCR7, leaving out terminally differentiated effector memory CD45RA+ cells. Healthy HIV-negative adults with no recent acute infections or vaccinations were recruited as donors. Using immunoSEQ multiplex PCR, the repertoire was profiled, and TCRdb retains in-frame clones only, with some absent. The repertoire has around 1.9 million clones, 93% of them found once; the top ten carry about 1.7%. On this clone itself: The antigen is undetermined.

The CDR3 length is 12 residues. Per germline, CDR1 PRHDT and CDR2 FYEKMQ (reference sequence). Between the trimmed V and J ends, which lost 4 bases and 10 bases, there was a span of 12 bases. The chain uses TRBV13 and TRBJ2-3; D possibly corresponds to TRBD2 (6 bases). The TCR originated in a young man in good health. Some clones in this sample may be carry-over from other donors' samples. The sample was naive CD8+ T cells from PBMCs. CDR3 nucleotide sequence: TGTGCCAGCAGCTCGACTAGGGAACCGCAGTATTTT. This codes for CASSSTREPQYF.